One TCR beta chain is described in this entry. The antigen remains unidentified. The sample belongs to a study of a mutant IDH1 vaccine in newly diagnosed glioma. Study overall: Visits V12 and V13 fell at weeks 35 and 47, respectively.

Repertoires were generated with immunoSEQ multiplex PCR, while TCRdb's copy carries only in-frame clones and drops some. This sample has about 26,000 clones, with less than 90% found just once. Noted time point: week 35, safety follow-up. In every dose of vaccine, 300 ug of mutant IDH1 20-mer peptide was given alongside topical imiquimod. The germline V gene encodes CDR1 SGHNT and CDR2 YYREEE (reference sequence). Trimming removed 6 bases from V and 3 bases from J; junction bases left unmatched: 11. This CDR3 region has 15 residues. The starting material was PBMCs, obtained from a glioma patient whose treatment included an IDH1 peptide vaccine. This chain uses TRBV5-4 with TRBJ1-2, with TRBD1 matching 7 bases. The receptor was isolated from a man aged 30 to 45 with glioma. CDR3 protein: CASKQGSREDYGYTF. CDR3 in DNA: TGTGCCAGCAAACAGGGGAGCAGGGAGGACTATGGCTACACCTTC.